This entry describes one TCR beta chain. Its antigen is undetermined. Germline V gives CDR1 SGHRS, CDR2 YFSETQ. The CDR3 has 15 residues. The V segment lost 0 bases and the J segment 6 bases; nucleotides outside the gene matches: 7. The entry originates in a study of shared clonotypes between healthy human individuals. Every contributor of samples was a Caucasian grown-up residing in Nashville, Tennessee. A split of CD4+ cells into CD45RA+ naive and CD45RA-negative memory subsets was performed. Study-wide points: Approximately 5% was the fraction of naive CD4 clonotypes found shared across several donors.

Libraries were prepared by immunoSEQ multiplex PCR; TCRdb keeps only in-frame clonotypes and omits some of them. The table shows over 850,000 clones, with around three quarters occurring only once. This chain uses TRBV5-1 with TRBJ2-7, with 9 bases lining up with TRBD1. This receptor was taken from a man aged 18 to 29 in good health. Some clones in this sample may be carry-over from other donors' samples. Sequenced: memory CD4+ T cells from PBMCs. Subset noted: CD45RA-negative fraction. In DNA, the CDR3 is TGCGCCAGCAGCTTGGCTGTGACAGGGGGGGGCGAGCAGTACTTC. Protein: CASSLAVTGGGEQYF.